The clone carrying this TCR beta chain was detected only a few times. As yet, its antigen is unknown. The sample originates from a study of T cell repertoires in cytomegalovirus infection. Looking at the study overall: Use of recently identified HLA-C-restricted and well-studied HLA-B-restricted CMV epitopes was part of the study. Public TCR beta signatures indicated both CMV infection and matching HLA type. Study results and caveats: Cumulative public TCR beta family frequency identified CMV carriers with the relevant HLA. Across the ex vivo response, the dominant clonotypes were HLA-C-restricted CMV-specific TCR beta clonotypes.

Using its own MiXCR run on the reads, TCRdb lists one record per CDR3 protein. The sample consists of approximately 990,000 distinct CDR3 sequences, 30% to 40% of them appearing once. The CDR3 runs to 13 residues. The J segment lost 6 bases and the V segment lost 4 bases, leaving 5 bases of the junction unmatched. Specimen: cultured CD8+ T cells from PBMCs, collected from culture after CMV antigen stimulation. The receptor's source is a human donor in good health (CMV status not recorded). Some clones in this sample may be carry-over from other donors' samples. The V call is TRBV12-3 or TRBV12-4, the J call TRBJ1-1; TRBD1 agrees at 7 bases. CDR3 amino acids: CASSWDRLPEAFF. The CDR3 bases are TGTGCCAGCAGTTGGGACAGACTCCCTGAAGCTTTCTTT.